Listed here is a single T cell receptor (beta chain). This record comes from a study of graft-versus-host responses after intestinal transplantation. Graft tissue was processed to release intraepithelial and lamina propria lymphocytes. The CDR3 extends over 14 amino acids. Between the trimmed V and J ends, which lost 2 bases and 4 bases, there was a span of 11 bases. Germline CDR1 reads SGHAT; CDR2 reads FQNNGV. Some clones are missing from TCRdb's copy, which holds only in-frame ones; the method was immunoSEQ multiplex PCR. The sample holds tens of thousands of clones, 89% seen once. This specimen consisted of ileum tissue, obtained approximately 56 weeks after transplant. The receptor was isolated from a human patient who received an intestinal transplant, so some T cells may come from the graft donor. The rearrangement links TRBV11-2 to TRBJ1-2, with a possible D match to TRBD1 (6 bases). The CDR3 nucleotides read TGTGCCAGCAGCTTATCAGGGGTGGGCTATGGCTACACCTTC. It translates to CASSLSGVGYGYTF.